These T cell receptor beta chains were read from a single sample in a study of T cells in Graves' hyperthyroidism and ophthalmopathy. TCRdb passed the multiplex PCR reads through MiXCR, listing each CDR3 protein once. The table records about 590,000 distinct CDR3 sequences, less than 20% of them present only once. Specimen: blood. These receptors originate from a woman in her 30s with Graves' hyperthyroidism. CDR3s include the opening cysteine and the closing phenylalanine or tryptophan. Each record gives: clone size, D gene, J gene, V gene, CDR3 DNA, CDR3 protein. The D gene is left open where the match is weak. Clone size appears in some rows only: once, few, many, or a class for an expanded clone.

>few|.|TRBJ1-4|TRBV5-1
TGCGCCAGCAGCTTGACCAGCCCAACATCTGCAACTAATGAAAAACTGTTTTTT
CASSLTSPTSATNEKLFF
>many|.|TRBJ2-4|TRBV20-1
TGCAGTGCCCTAGGGGCCTGGAGGAACATTCAGTACTTC
CSALGAWRNIQYF
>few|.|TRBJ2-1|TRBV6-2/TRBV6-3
TGTGCCAGCACCCCGGACCAATACAATGAGCAGTTCTTC
CASTPDQYNEQFF
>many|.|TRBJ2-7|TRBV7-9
TGTGCCAGCAGCTTGCAGGTTACCTTCTCCTACGAGCAGTACTTC
CASSLQVTFSYEQYF
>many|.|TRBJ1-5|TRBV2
TGTGCCAGAGGGACTTCTCGGGCTCAGCCCCAGCATTTT
CARGTSRAQPQHF
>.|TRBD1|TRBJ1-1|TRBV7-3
TGTGCCAGCAGCTTTTTGACAGGGAGTATCACTGAAGCTTTCTTT
CASSFLTGSITEAFF
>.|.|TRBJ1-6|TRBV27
TGTGCCAGCAGTCGATCTGCAGATAATTCACCCCTCCACTTT
CASSRSADNSPLHF
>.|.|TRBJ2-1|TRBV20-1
TGCAGTGCTAGAGAGCCCCCATCGAGGGGCTACAATGAGCAGTTCTTC
CSAREPPSRGYNEQFF
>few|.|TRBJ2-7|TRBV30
TGTGCCTGGGACCGGGACCGATCCTCCTACGAGCAGTACTTC
CAWDRDRSSYEQYF
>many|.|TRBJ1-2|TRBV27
TGTGCCAGCAGTTTGCGCGCCGACTCCTATGGCTACACCTTC
CASSLRADSYGYTF
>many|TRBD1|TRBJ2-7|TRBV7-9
TGTGCCAGCAGCCGAACAGGGGTCGTGGCCTACGAGCAGTACTTC
CASSRTGVVAYEQYF